The 11 T cell receptor beta chains reported below all come from one sample, sequenced in a study of shared clonotypes between healthy human individuals. Here immunoSEQ multiplex PCR was the method, and the copy in TCRdb shows in-frame clones only, minus some. There are over a million clones in the sample; around 74% occur only once, and about 1.5% lies in the top ten. The sample consisted of memory CD4+ T cells sorted from blood. The sample's subset: CD45RA-negative fraction. Every receptor here comes from a man aged 18 to 35 in good health.

Worth noting for this clone: Other DNA sequences in the sample encode the same CDR3. DNA for the CDR3: TGTGCCACCAGCAGAGATCCGGGTTACGAGCAGTACTTC. It specifies CATSRDPGYEQYF. The rearrangement uses TRBV15 and TRBJ2-7; no reliable D call. V was shortened by 0 bases and J by 4 bases, with 7 bases between the two germline ends. The CDR3 consists of 13 residues. Germline V gene data show CDR1 as LNHNV and CDR2 as YYDKDF (reference sequence).

The chain joins TRBV18 to TRBJ2-2; 8 bases are shared with TRBD1. The germline gives CDR1 KGHSH, CDR2 LQKENI. The CDR3 loop spans 16 amino acids. With V trimmed by 0 bases and J by 6 bases, 6 bases remained unmatched. DNA of the CDR3: TGTGCCAGCTCACCACCGTTTCCAGGGGGCCCCGGGGAGCTGTTTTTT. Encoded protein: CASSPPFPGGPGELFF.

V usage is TRBV19 and J usage is TRBJ1-1, with 7 bases aligning to TRBD1. Per germline, CDR1 LNHDA and CDR2 SQIVND (reference sequence). V shed 5 bases and J 2 bases; nucleotides not matched to a gene: 8. The CDR3 contains 15 residues. The CDR3 here is CASSLTGATNTEAFF. DNA of the CDR3: TGTGCCAGTAGTCTTACAGGGGCCACCAACACTGAAGCTTTCTTT. The entire variable domain, with the rest obtained from reference TRBV19 and TRBJ1-1, is as follows: DGGITQSPKYLFRKEGQNVTLSCEQNLNHDAMYWYRQDPGQGLRLIYYSQIVNDFQKGDIAEGYSVSREKKESFPLTVTSAQKNPTAFYLCASSLTGATNTEAFFGQGTRLTVV.

The chain links TRBV4-1 to TRBJ2-2; 8 nucleotides agree with TRBD1. In germline, CDR1 is MGHRA, CDR2 YSYEKL. Germline trimming cut 1 base from V and 5 bases from J; bases unmatched to any gene: 3. The CDR3 runs to 15 residues. The DNA of the CDR3 is TGCGCCAGCAGCCAAGCAGGGGGCTGGACCGGGGAGCTGTTTTTT. Amino acids: CASSQAGGWTGELFF.

CDR3 loop: CASSHPTGTEAFF. The CDR3 DNA reads as TGTGCCAGCAGTCACCCAACAGGGACTGAAGCTTTCTTT. The chain uses TRBV6-5 and TRBJ1-1, with D possibly matching TRBD1 (6 bases). CDR3 length equals 13 residues. CDR1 and CDR2 (germline): MNHEY, SVGAGI. The germline V and J ends were trimmed by 5 bases and 5 bases, with 12 bases remaining between them.

The J gene is TRBJ2-1, the V gene TRBV7-8; D is undetermined. V shed 5 bases and J shed 0 bases, with 17 bases lying between them. The germline gives CDR1 SGHVS, CDR2 FQNEAQ. The CDR3 is 17 amino acids. CDR3 in amino acids: CASSPVGGLSSYNEQFF. CDR3 nucleotide sequence: TGTGCCAGCAGCCCGGTCGGCGGTCTGAGCTCCTACAATGAGCAGTTCTTC.

This chain uses TRBV4-3 with TRBJ2-3; TRBD2 agrees at 11 bases. After removal of 2 bases from V and 0 bases from J, the junction contained 1 base not matched to a gene. CDR3 length: 16 residues. Germline V gene lookup returns CDR1 LGHNA and CDR2 YSLEER. CDR3 sequence: CASSQTSGGSTDTQYF. CDR3 bases: TGCGCCAGCAGCCAAACTAGCGGGGGCAGCACAGATACGCAGTATTTT.

The chain couples TRBV30 to TRBJ2-2; 7 nucleotides match TRBD1. From germline, CDR1 is GTSNPN and CDR2 SVGIG (reference sequence). This CDR3 comprises 13 residues. The ends lost 3 bases at V and 8 bases at J; junction bases unmatched: 6. CDR3 coding DNA: TGTGCCTGGAGGAGACAGGGTCGAGGGGAGCTGTTTTTT. Encoded protein: CAWRRQGRGELFF.

The CDR3 region has the DNA TGTGCCAGCAGATCAGGGGGGTACGAGCAGTACTTC. It specifies CASRSGGYEQYF. V is TRBV6-5 and J is TRBJ2-7; perhaps TRBD1 as D (7 bases). CDR3 length equals 12 residues. The germline gives CDR1 MNHEY, CDR2 SVGAGI. V dropped 6 bases and J dropped 4 bases, with 10 bases sitting between them.

In its sample, this clone was seen once. The chain employs TRBV30 and TRBJ1-2; tentatively, D is TRBD1 (5 bases). CDR3 length: 13 residues. Per germline, CDR1 GTSNPN and CDR2 SVGIG (reference sequence). The ends were cut back, 3 bases at V and 2 bases at J, with 10 bases in the middle. CDR3 in amino acids: CAWRLSGNYGYTF. As DNA, the CDR3 is TGTGCCTGGAGACTTTCAGGGAACTATGGCTACACCTTC.

The V call is TRBV6-1, the J call TRBJ1-4; D call uncertain. The germline V and J ends were trimmed by 1 base and 8 bases, with 11 bases remaining between them. The CDR3 covers 14 residues. Looked up from germline, CDR1 is MNHNS and CDR2 is SASEGT. CDR3 protein: CASSEGPGQEKLFF. The CDR3 nucleotides are TGTGCCAGCAGTGAAGGGCCCGGCCAGGAAAAACTGTTTTTT.